The 6 T cell receptor beta chains below all came from one sample that was sequenced in a study of blood T cell repertoires in COVID-19. Some clones are missing from TCRdb's copy, which holds only in-frame ones; the method was immunoSEQ multiplex PCR. The table shows approximately 190,000 clones, with about 85% occurring only once. The sequenced sample consisted of PBMCs or T cells enriched from blood (not recorded which). The receptors stem from a middle-aged woman in a cohort exposed to, infected with or recovered from COVID-19 (not recorded which).

The chain is built from TRBV11-2 and TRBJ2-7; weak D call: TRBD2 (5 bases). V lost 5 bases and J 6 bases, leaving 14 bases between the germline ends. The CDR3 is 13 amino acids. CDR1 is SGHAT and CDR2 is FQNNGV in the germline V gene. The CDR3 sequence is CASSGGGNPEQYF. The CDR3 bases are TGTGCCAGCAGCGGCGGAGGCAACCCCGAGCAGTACTTC.

V and J are TRBV27 and TRBJ1-1; TRBD1 agrees at 7 bases. Germline loops: CDR1 MNHEY, CDR2 SMNVEV (reference sequence). This CDR3 spans 15 amino acids. V dropped 5 bases and J dropped 4; count of bases not matched to a gene: 10. The CDR3 bases are TGTGCCAGCAGTATCCAACAGGGGCCCAGCACTGAAGCTTTCTTT. It translates to CASSIQQGPSTEAFF.

The V and J genes are TRBV5-1 and TRBJ1-2; D is perhaps TRBD1 (6 bases). From germline, CDR1 is SGHRS and CDR2 YFSETQ. V lost 0 bases and J lost 0, with 9 bases in between. This CDR3 has 15 amino acids. Here the CDR3 reads CASSLGAGANYGYTF. CDR3 DNA sequence: TGCGCCAGCAGCTTGGGGGCAGGGGCTAACTATGGCTACACCTTC.

This chain uses TRBV28 with TRBJ1-1; D not certain. This CDR3 contains 12 residues. Trimming removed 6 bases at V and 1 base at J, with 6 bases between. Germline V gene lookup returns CDR1 MDHEN and CDR2 SYDVKM. Written as DNA, the CDR3 is TGTGCCAGCAGCCCCGGGAACACTGAAGCTTTCTTT. It encodes CASSPGNTEAFF.

The chain couples TRBV9 to TRBJ1-2; D may be TRBD1 (5 bases). The CDR3 has 13 residues. The V and J ends lost 4 bases and 6 bases respectively, with 13 bases between them. Germline values: CDR1 SGDLS, CDR2 YYNGEE. The CDR3 coding sequence is TGTGCCAGCAGCACGCTCCGGGGGGATGGCTACACCTTC. Protein sequence: CASSTLRGDGYTF.

This clone was observed at least ten times. The chain uses TRBV4-1 and TRBJ2-1; a possible D gene is TRBD2 (5 bases). V lost 4 bases and J 5 bases, leaving 15 bases between the germline ends. This CDR3 comprises 15 residues. Germline V gives CDR1 MGHRA, CDR2 YSYEKL. CDR3 amino acids: CASSPEGLANNEQFF. The CDR3 DNA sequence: TGCGCCAGCAGCCCAGAGGGCCTAGCCAACAATGAGCAGTTCTTC.